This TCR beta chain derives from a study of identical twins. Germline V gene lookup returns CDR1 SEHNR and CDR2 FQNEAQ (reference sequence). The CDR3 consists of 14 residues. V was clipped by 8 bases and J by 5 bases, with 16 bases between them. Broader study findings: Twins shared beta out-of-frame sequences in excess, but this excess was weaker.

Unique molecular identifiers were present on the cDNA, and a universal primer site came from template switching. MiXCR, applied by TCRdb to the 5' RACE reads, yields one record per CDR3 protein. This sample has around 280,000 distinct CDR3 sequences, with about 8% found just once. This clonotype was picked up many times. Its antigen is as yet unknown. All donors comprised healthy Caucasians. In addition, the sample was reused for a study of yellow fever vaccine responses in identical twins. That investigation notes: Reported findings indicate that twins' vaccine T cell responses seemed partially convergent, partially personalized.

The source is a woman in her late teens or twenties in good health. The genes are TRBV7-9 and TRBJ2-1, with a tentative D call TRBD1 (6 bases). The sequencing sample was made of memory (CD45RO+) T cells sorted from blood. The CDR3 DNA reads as TGTGCCAGCGGGGGTTCAGGGGTCCACAATGAGCAGTTCTTC. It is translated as CASGGSGVHNEQFF. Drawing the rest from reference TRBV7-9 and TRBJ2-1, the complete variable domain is DTGVSQNPRHKITKRGQNVTFRCDPISEHNRLYWYRQTLGQGPEFLTYFQNEAQLEKSRLLSDRFSAERPKGSFSTLEIQRTEQGDSAMYLCASGGSGVHNEQFFGPGTRLTVL.